One sample yielded the 15 T cell receptor beta chains listed below, sequenced in a study of T cells in women clearing cervical HPV infection. Sequencing used immunoSEQ multiplex PCR; TCRdb keeps in-frame clones, though not all of them. The clone table shows around 39,000 clones, with the ten largest holding 6% to 7.5%. The sample consisted of blood buffy coat. These receptors were collected from a woman between 18 and 75 years old with a cervical HPV16 infection that either progressed to CIN3+ or cleared (not recorded which).

About this clone: Read coverage stops 3 residues before the CDR3 terminus; the germline J gene supplies the remainder. The chain links TRBV5-1 to TRBJ2-5, with TRBD2 matching 7 bases. CDR3 length equals 15 residues. CDR1 and CDR2 from the germline V gene are SGHRS and YFSETQ. CDR3 DNA, as far as it was read: TGCGCCAGCAGCTCCCCTAGCGGAGTGGGGGATACC. Its translation: CASSSPSGVGDT. The full CDR3 is CASSSPSGVGDTQYF.

Worth noting for this clone: The CDR3 end falls 3 residues outside the read, so it is completed with the germline J gene. This rearrangement joins TRBV5-5 to TRBJ1-2; D is unresolved. The CDR3 sequence is 13 residues long. From germline, CDR1 is SGHKS and CDR2 YYEKEE (reference sequence). Between the trimmed V and J ends, which lost 4 bases and 0 bases, there was a span of 7 bases. CDR3 bases read: TGTGCCAGCAGCCCCGGGTCTAACTATGGC. This sequence encodes CASSPGSNYG. The full CDR3 reads CASSPGSNYGYTF.

A remark on this clone: Read data end 3 residues before the CDR3 end; the end is taken from the germline J gene. The V call is TRBV20-1, the J call TRBJ1-2; D is unclear. The germline V gene encodes CDR1 DFQATT and CDR2 SNEGSKA (reference sequence). This CDR3 contains 15 residues. The covered CDR3 bases are TGCAGTGCTAGGGGTCTAGCGGGAGGTTTGGATACC. Its translation is CSARGLAGGLDT. The full CDR3 is CSARGLAGGLDTYTF.

Partial CDR3 DNA: TGTGCCAGCAGCTTAGCAACAGACACTTGGGAG. It codes for CASSLATDTWE. The entire CDR3 protein is CASSLATDTWELFF. The chain recombines TRBV13 with TRBJ2-2; the D is unclear. The read falls 3 residues short of the CDR3 end, and the missing part is taken from the germline J gene. Germline V CDR1 and CDR2: PRHDT, FYEKMQ (reference sequence). CDR3 length: 14 residues. The V gene lost 1 base and the J gene lost 9 bases, with 12 bases spanning the gap.

On this clone: The CDR3 end is not reached by the read, which stops 3 residues before it; the germline J gene fills it in. The chain combines TRBV6-1 with TRBJ1-6; TRBD1 matches 10 bases. Trimming removed 1 base from V and 10 bases from J; junction bases left unmatched: 4. In germline, CDR1 is MNHNS, CDR2 SASEGT. This CDR3 region has 15 residues. The covered CDR3 bases are TGTGCCAGCAGTGAAGAGGGGACAGGGGTCTCACCC. Protein: CASSEEGTGVSP. The whole CDR3 reads CASSEEGTGVSPLHF.

The DNA read from the CDR3 is TGCGCCAGCAGCTTGTTAGGGGACACCGGGGAG. Translated: CASSLLGDTGE. The CDR3 as a whole reads CASSLLGDTGELFF. This chain uses TRBV5-1 with TRBJ2-2; possibly TRBD1 for D (5 bases). The CDR3 end lies 3 residues beyond the end of the read and is filled in from the germline J gene. The germline V and J ends were trimmed by 1 base and 3 bases, with 7 bases remaining between them. Germline CDR1 reads SGHRS; CDR2 reads YFSETQ. CDR3 length: 14 amino acids.

On this clone itself: The DNA ends 3 residues before the CDR3 does, and the rest of the CDR3 is filled in from the germline J gene. The chain links TRBV19 to TRBJ2-3, with 9 bases identical to TRBD1. Germline V gene lookup returns CDR1 LNHDA and CDR2 SQIVND (reference sequence). The CDR3 extends over 16 amino acids. CDR3 region: CASSIDGQGWNQPQYF. The sequenced part of the CDR3 DNA is TGTGCCAGTAGTATAGACGGACAGGGGTGGAATCAGCCG.

Notes on this clone: The CDR3 is cut off 3 residues early in the read; its end comes from the germline J gene. The V gene is TRBV10-3, the J gene TRBJ1-1; no clear D gene. In germline, CDR1 is ENHRY, CDR2 SYGVKD. CDR3 length: 13 residues. V dropped 0 bases and J dropped 1 base, with 3 bases sitting between them. The CDR3 loop reads CAISESQNTEAFF. The CDR3 bases that were read are TGTGCCATCAGTGAGTCTCAGAACACTGAA.

For this clone: The CDR3 extends 3 residues past the end of the read, so its final part is completed from the germline J gene. The V gene is TRBV28, the J gene TRBJ1-3; 9 nucleotides align to TRBD1. The germline gives CDR1 MDHEN, CDR2 SYDVKM. The CDR3 extends over 16 amino acids. Trimming removed 5 bases from V and 4 bases from J; junction bases left unmatched: 9. The covered CDR3 bases are TGTGCCAGCAGTACCCGACAGGGGGTGATCGGAAACACC. It encodes CASSTRQGVIGNT. The complete CDR3 sequence is CASSTRQGVIGNTIYF.

A word on this clone: The missing CDR3 end, 3 residues past where the read stops, is filled in from the germline J gene. The V and J genes are TRBV7-6 and TRBJ1-6, with no clear D. The CDR3 is made up of 15 amino acids. Germline CDR1 is SGHVS and CDR2 is FNYEAQ. The V end was cut by 1 base, the J end by 7 bases, with 11 bases between. CDR3 DNA, as far as it was read: TGTGCCAGCAGCTTAGAGCAGGCCCCAAATTCACCC. The encoded protein is CASSLEQAPNSP. In full, the CDR3 reads CASSLEQAPNSPLHF.

A word on this clone: The CDR3 is cut off 3 residues early in the read; its end comes from the germline J gene. The chain uses TRBV6-4 and TRBJ2-3, with 9 bases identical to TRBD2. Germline assignment: CDR1 MRHNA and CDR2 SNTAGT. V dropped 0 bases and J dropped 4; count of bases not matched to a gene: 5. This CDR3 spans 16 amino acids. CDR3 amino acids: CASSDSGSGGSDTQYF. The covered CDR3 bases are TGTGCCAGCAGTGACTCGGGTAGCGGGGGCTCAGATACG.

Comment on this clone: The CDR3 is cut off 3 residues early in the read; its end comes from the germline J gene. The chain couples TRBV6-2 or TRBV6-3 to TRBJ1-2, with a tentative D call TRBD1 (5 bases). Germline assignment: CDR1 MNHEY and CDR2 SVGEGT. The CDR3 loop spans 15 amino acids. V lost 2 bases, J lost 3 bases, and 13 bases lay in between. The CDR3 reads CASSYGAVRHYGYTF. The covered CDR3 bases are TGTGCCAGCAGTTACGGGGCAGTGAGGCACTATGGC.

With regard to this clone: The DNA ends 3 residues before the CDR3 does, and the rest of the CDR3 is filled in from the germline J gene. The V and J genes are TRBV13 and TRBJ2-2; 7 bases fit TRBD1. The CDR3 extends over 15 amino acids. The germline gives CDR1 PRHDT, CDR2 FYEKMQ (reference sequence). V was clipped by 5 bases and J by 4 bases; unmatched bases: 7. The CDR3 loop is CASSGDRVSTGELFF. The CDR3 bases that were read are TGTGCCAGCAGCGGTGACAGGGTATCCACCGGGGAG.

With respect to this clone: Read sequence stops 3 residues before the CDR3 end, and the germline J gene provides the missing end. This sequence joins TRBV7-9 and TRBJ2-7, with D maybe TRBD1 (6 bases). The V end was cut by 1 base, the J end by 4 bases, with 14 bases between. Germline V gives CDR1 SEHNR, CDR2 FQNEAQ (reference sequence). The CDR3 sequence is 15 residues long. The CDR3 region is CASSLGAGVGYEQYF. Partial CDR3 DNA: TGTGCCAGCAGCTTAGGGGCAGGGGTGGGATACGAG.

As to this clone: Sequencing ends 3 residues short of the CDR3 end; the germline J gene provides the rest. V usage is TRBV11-2 and J usage is TRBJ2-2; possible D gene TRBD1, 6 bases. Germline V gene data show CDR1 as SGHAT and CDR2 as FQNNGV. The CDR3 extends over 15 amino acids. The CDR3 bases that were read are TGTGCCAGCAGCTCCACAGGGACAACTAATGAAAAG. This encodes CASSSTGTTNEK. The whole CDR3 sequence reads CASSSTGTTNEKLFF. The variable domain in full, with the rest retrieved from reference TRBV11-2 and TRBJ2-2, is EAGVAQSPRYKIIEKRQSVAFWCNPISGHATLYWYQQILGQGPKLLIQFQNNGVVDDSQLPKDRFSAERLKGVDSTLKIQPAKLEDSAVYLCASSSTGTTNEKLFFGEGSRLTVL.